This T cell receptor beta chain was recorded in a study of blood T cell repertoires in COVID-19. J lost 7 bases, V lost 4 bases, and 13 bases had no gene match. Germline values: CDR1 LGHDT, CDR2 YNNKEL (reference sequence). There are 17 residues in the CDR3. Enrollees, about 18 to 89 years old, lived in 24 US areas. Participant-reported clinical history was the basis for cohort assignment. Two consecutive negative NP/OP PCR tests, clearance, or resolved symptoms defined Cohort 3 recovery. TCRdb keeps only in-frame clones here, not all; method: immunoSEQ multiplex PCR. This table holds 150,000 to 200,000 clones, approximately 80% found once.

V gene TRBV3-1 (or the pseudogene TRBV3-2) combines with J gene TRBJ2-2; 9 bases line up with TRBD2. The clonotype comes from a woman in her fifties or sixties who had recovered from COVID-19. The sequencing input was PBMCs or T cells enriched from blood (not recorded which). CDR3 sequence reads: CASSRPGSGRSGGELFF. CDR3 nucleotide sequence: TGTGCCAGCAGCCGCCCCGGGAGCGGGAGGTCGGGCGGGGAGCTGTTTTTT.